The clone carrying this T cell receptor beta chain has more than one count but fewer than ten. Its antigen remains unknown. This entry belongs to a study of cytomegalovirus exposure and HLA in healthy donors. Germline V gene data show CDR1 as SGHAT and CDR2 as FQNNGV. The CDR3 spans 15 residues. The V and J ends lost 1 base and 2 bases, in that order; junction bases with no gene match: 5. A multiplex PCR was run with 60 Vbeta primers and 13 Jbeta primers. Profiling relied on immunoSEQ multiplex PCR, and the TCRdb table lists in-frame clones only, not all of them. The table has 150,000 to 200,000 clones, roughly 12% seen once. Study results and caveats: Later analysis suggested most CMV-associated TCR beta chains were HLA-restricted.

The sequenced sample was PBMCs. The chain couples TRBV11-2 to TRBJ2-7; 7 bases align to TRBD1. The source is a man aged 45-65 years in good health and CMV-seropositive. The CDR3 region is CASSLGYRGTYEQYV. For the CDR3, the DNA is TGTGCCAGCAGCTTAGGCTACAGGGGAACCTACGAGCAGTACGTC.